This entry concerns a single T cell receptor (beta chain). This clonotype has more than one count but fewer than ten. Which antigen it targets is not known. No base quality information exists; no much larger clone differs at one position. CDR1 and CDR2 (SGHVS, FQNEAQ) derive from the germline V gene. The CDR3 runs 17 amino acids, cysteine and phenylalanine included. Just CDR3 DNA is preserved here, 51 bases in frame from base 1. Cut back by 2 bases and 2 bases, the V and J ends lie 16 bases apart. The entry originates in a study of human T cells and chemical hapten exposure (dated by TCRdb to the early 2020s). Study-level background: For sensitization, 2% DPC in acetone was applied to a roughly 2 cm by roughly 2 cm area of upper inner arm skin. Throughout the approximately 24-week study period, patients were also given weekly therapeutic DPC doses on the scalp. Patch testing was done on the upper back using Finn chambers containing 0.01% DPC, and results were scored after 6 days according to International Contact Dermatitis Research Group standards. The mostly female patient cohort included alopecia areata with under or over 50% scalp involvement, alopecia totalis and alopecia universalis. Libraries were combined into a pool for sequencing, and differences in TCR yield between samples came mainly from small differences in library volumes within the pool. This study followed changes in the peripheral blood TCR repertoire in vivo during primary and secondary sensitization of alopecia patients to the hapten diphenylcyclopropenone (DPC). Blood samples were taken from patients before sensitization (week 0) and then at 2, 6 and about 24 weeks after DPC sensitization. About 29 alopecia patients gave blood for TCR sequencing at one to four time points (pre-sensitization, 2, 6 and 24 weeks). General conclusions and limits of the study: After repeated subsampling, changes were observed in the strength of the expansion versus patch-test correlation and in the threshold at which the correlation became significant. Significantly more large CDR3 similarity clusters were formed by expanded TCRs than by pre-sensitization or healthy control sets, consistent with antigen-driven responses. Alopecia, a presumed autoimmune disease, was present in all patients, so the immune response of the patients might differ from that of healthy individuals. No change with DPC sensitization was found in the number of TCRs above 1 in 1000 frequency, and no evidence of global repertoire structure alterations was found. A positive correlation was found between the number of PT1 expanded TCRs and patch test score, with significance reached at thresholds 8, 16 and 32 but not 4.

The time point label, as the study defines it: pre-sensitization, week 0. The treatment or condition label for this specimen denotes: therapeutic diphenylcyclopropenone sensitization with weekly scalp DPC. At each patch-test visit, blood was drawn before the patch test was applied. To be eligible, patients had to be aged 18 to 70, diagnosed with alopecia and judged suitable for DPC therapy, while pregnant patients were excluded. Total RNA was isolated from unfractionated whole blood collected in Tempus Blood RNA tubes. Receptor amplification or capture employed RACE. Instrument on record: NextSeq 500. During library preparation, unique molecular identifiers were attached to individual cDNA molecules so that TCRs could be counted in a quantitative, reproducible way. For every blood RNA sample, sequencing covered both the TCR alpha and TCR beta chains. The study's processing was this. The median number of TCRs per sample was approximately 98,000, ranging from roughly 23,224 to 700,000. The Decombinator software suite was used to annotate the V, J and CDR3 of the TCR reads. For the PS versus PT1 abundance plots, all samples were subsampled to the same number of TCRs (28,000). TCRs were defined as expanded if absent before sensitization and observed at least eight times at the 2-week time point. Starting from the raw public reads, TCRdb applied fastp trimming at Q25, assembled clones with MiXCR and retained in-frame beta chains. Merged by CDR3 protein, the rows form single entries marked with the most common genes and DNA. TCRdb, not the original authors, processed these V and J calls. The sample yields about 380,000 distinct CDR3 sequences; 5% to 6.5% were counted once. The ten top clones hold 2.6% of the sample.

The rearrangement joined TRBV7-8 to TRBJ1-3; TRBD1 is a weak D gene call, 5 bases matching. Sequences were derived from whole blood, sampled in connection with sensitization to the hapten diphenylcyclopropenone (DPC). The receptor was derived from a woman aged 45 to 65 with alopecia areata. Some clones in this sample may be carry-over from other donors' samples. The CDR3 protein is CASSLTPTTGPGNTIYF. The DNA sequence is TGTGCCAGCAGCTTAACTCCTACAACAGGTCCTGGAAACACCATATATTTT.